Listed below are T cell receptor beta chains from one sample, sequenced in a study of T cell repertoires in cytomegalovirus infection. TCRdb reprocessed the reads with MiXCR, giving one entry per CDR3 protein. This sample has around 200,000 distinct CDR3 sequences, with approximately 38% found just once. Their antigens remain unidentified. This material consisted of CD8+ T cells from cultured PBMCs, taken from culture after CMV antigen stimulation. The receptors were sampled from a human donor in good health (CMV status not recorded). Some clones in this sample may be carry-over from other donors' samples. Both conserved end residues are part of each CDR3. The D gene is left open where the match is weak. Expanded clones are given a class, and other clones once, few, many or no size at all.

.	TRBV2	TRBJ1-5	.	CASKGTINQPQHF	TGTGCCAGCAAAGGGACAATCAATCAGCCCCAGCATTTT
many	TRBV7-8	TRBJ2-5	TRBD2	CASSLTASGTLGETQYF	TGTGCCAGCAGCTTAACGGCTAGCGGGACCCTAGGGGAGACCCAGTACTTC
few	TRBV2	TRBJ2-1	TRBD2	CASSPSRGLAGVSSYNEQFF	TGTGCCAGCAGTCCCTCCCGAGGACTAGCGGGGGTGAGCTCCTACAATGAGCAGTTCTTC
many	TRBV11-2	TRBJ2-3	.	CASSAPGPDGDTQYF	TGTGCCAGCAGCGCCCCGGGCCCCGACGGAGATACGCAGTATTTT
few	TRBV7-9	TRBJ2-5	.	CASSLYLIDGGETQYF	TGTGCCAGCAGCTTATATCTCATTGACGGGGGAGAGACCCAGTACTTC
.	TRBV2	TRBJ2-3	TRBD2	CASRKSGSSTDTQYF	TGTGCCAGCAGAAAAAGCGGGAGTAGCACAGATACGCAGTATTTT
.	TRBV9	TRBJ1-4	TRBD1	CASSVAGTGNEKLFF	TGTGCCAGCAGCGTAGCCGGGACAGGGAATGAAAAACTGTTTTTT
few	TRBV2	TRBJ2-1	.	CASTEEPNNEQFF	TGTGCCAGCACCGAAGAGCCAAACAATGAGCAGTTCTTC
many	TRBV7-2	TRBJ2-4	.	CASSPFGQALAKNIQYF	TGTGCCAGCAGCCCTTTTGGGCAGGCCCTAGCCAAAAACATTCAGTACTTC
.	TRBV7-3	TRBJ2-1	TRBD2	CASSLKPLAGFYNEQFF	TGTGCCAGCAGCCTCAAACCACTAGCGGGCTTCTACAATGAGCAGTTCTTC
few	TRBV11-2	TRBJ1-6	.	CASSLGRASPLHF	TGTGCCAGCAGCTTAGGGAGGGCCTCACCCCTCCACTTT
.	TRBV11-1	TRBJ2-5	TRBD2	CASSPPGGVGETQYF	TGTGCCAGCAGCCCGCCGGGAGGCGTCGGAGAGACCCAGTACTTC
.	TRBV7-6	TRBJ1-6	TRBD1	CASSLGDRVNSPLHF	TGTGCCAGCAGCTTAGGGGACAGGGTCAATTCACCCCTCCACTTT
.	TRBV7-3	TRBJ2-1	TRBD2	CASSLRAGDSNEQFF	TGTGCCAGCAGCTTAAGGGCGGGAGATTCTAATGAGCAGTTCTTC
once	TRBV27	TRBJ1-6	.	CASSKSGNSPLHF	TGTGCCAGCAGTAAATCAGGGAACTCACCCCTCCACTTT
few	TRBV12-3/TRBV12-4	TRBJ1-2	.	CASSFSTASNYGYTF	TGTGCCAGCAGTTTTTCCACCGCATCTAACTATGGCTACACCTTC